The 12 T cell receptor beta chains reported below all come from one sample, sequenced in a study of OX40 agonist ivuxolimab in advanced cancers. Sequenced by immunoSEQ multiplex PCR; TCRdb stores in-frame clones only, minus some. This repertoire shows approximately 35,000 clones, roughly 81% found once; its top ten account for about 20%. The material was CD4+ or CD8+ T cells sorted from blood, obtained in a trial of the OX40 agonist ivuxolimab. The receptors were gathered from an adult with an advanced solid tumor such as melanoma, head and neck, liver or kidney cancer.

Written as DNA, the CDR3 is TGTGCCAGCAGCCAAGATCAGATAGGGATCTATGGCTACACCTTC. This translates into CASSQDQIGIYGYTF. This chain uses TRBV4-2 with TRBJ1-2, with no clear D. The CDR3 has 15 residues. Germline assignment: CDR1 LGHNA and CDR2 YNFKEQ. V lost 0 bases to trimming and J lost 4 bases, with 12 bases between them.

CDR3 DNA: TGTGCCAGCAGATCGGGATTCACCGGGGAGCTGTTTTTT. Its translation is CASRSGFTGELFF. The chain combines TRBV28 with TRBJ2-2; D possibly corresponds to TRBD2 (5 bases). This CDR3 is 13 amino acids long. CDR1 is MDHEN and CDR2 is SYDVKM in the germline V gene. V dropped 6 bases and J dropped 4 bases, with 9 bases sitting between them. The full variable domain, completed using reference TRBV28 and TRBJ2-2, is DVKVTQSSRYLVKRTGEKVFLECVQDMDHENMFWYRQDPGLGLRLIYFSYDVKMKEKGDIPEGYSVSREKKERFSLILESASTNQTSMYLCASRSGFTGELFFGEGSRLTVL.

The V gene is TRBV15, the J gene TRBJ2-7; D might be TRBD1 (7 bases). The ends were cut back, 0 bases at V and 4 bases at J, with 13 bases in the middle. Per germline, CDR1 LNHNV and CDR2 YYDKDF (reference sequence). The CDR3 has 15 amino acids. The chain's CDR3 is CATSREKAGGYEQYF. The CDR3 region has the DNA TGTGCCACCAGCAGAGAAAAAGCAGGGGGGTACGAGCAGTACTTC.

This clone was detected once. The CDR3 is CASSEAATWQPYGYTF. CDR3 nucleotide sequence: TGTGCCAGCAGTGAAGCGGCCACCTGGCAGCCCTATGGCTACACCTTC. The chain links TRBV6-1 to TRBJ1-2; D is ambiguous. The V gene lost 0 bases and the J gene lost 4 bases, with 15 bases spanning the gap. CDR3 length: 16 amino acids. Germline V lookup: CDR1 MNHNS, CDR2 SASEGT.

The chain joins TRBV18 to TRBJ1-2; 11 positions agree with TRBD1. This CDR3 is built from 14 residues. The V gene end was trimmed by 4 bases and the J gene end by 7 bases; junction bases not matched to a gene: 5. CDR1 and CDR2 (germline): KGHSH, LQKENI. CDR3 DNA: TGTGCCAGCTCACGGGACAGGGGGAATGCTGGCTACACCTTC. This translates into CASSRDRGNAGYTF.

V is TRBV7-9 and J is TRBJ2-5; 8 nucleotides match TRBD1. The CDR3 is 14 residues long. The trim removed 7 bases at V and 4 bases at J, leaving 8 bases unmatched. CDR1 SEHNR and CDR2 FQNEAQ come from the germline V gene (reference sequence). The DNA of the CDR3 is TGTGCCAGCAACCCCGGGACAGGAGGAGAGACCCAGTACTTC. Amino acid sequence: CASNPGTGGETQYF.

This clone has a single count. The chain recombines TRBV7-2 with TRBJ2-7, with 10 bases matching TRBD1. Unmatched junction bases numbered 8, after V lost 4 bases and J lost 5 bases. The CDR3 covers 15 residues. Germline CDR1 and CDR2: SGHTA and FQGNSA. The CDR3 region is CASSSGGTGVHEQYF. As DNA, the CDR3 is TGTGCCAGCAGCTCGGGCGGGACAGGGGTTCACGAGCAGTACTTC.

The chain joins TRBV5-1 to TRBJ2-1; D possibly corresponds to TRBD1 (6 bases). CDR1 SGHRS and CDR2 YFSETQ come from the germline V gene. The CDR3 length is 13 residues. V gave up 4 bases and J gave up 4 bases, with 9 bases separating them. The CDR3 DNA reads TGCGCCAGCAGCCAAGGGGGTTACAATGAGCAGTTCTTC. It specifies CASSQGGYNEQFF. Full variable domain (outside the CDR3, taken from reference TRBV5-1 and TRBJ2-1): KAGVTQTPRYLIKTRGQQVTLSCSPISGHRSVSWYQQTPGQGLQFLFEYFSETQRNKGNFPGRFSGRQFSNSRSEMNVSTLELGDSALYLCASSQGGYNEQFFGPGTRLTVL.

The chain has TRBV27 and TRBJ1-1, with TRBD1 matching over 7 bases. Germline trimming cut 5 bases from V and 5 bases from J; bases unmatched to any gene: 8. Per the germline V gene, CDR1 is MNHEY and CDR2 is SMNVEV (reference sequence). The CDR3 runs to 14 residues. CDR3 amino acids: CASSIRDSATEAFF. The CDR3 nucleotides are TGTGCCAGCAGTATCCGGGACAGCGCGACTGAAGCTTTCTTT.

The chain combines TRBV18 with TRBJ1-1; tentatively, D is TRBD1 (5 bases). V was clipped by 3 bases and J by 4 bases, with 9 bases between them. The CDR3 extends over 13 amino acids. Per germline, CDR1 KGHSH and CDR2 LQKENI. The CDR3 coding sequence is TGTGCCAGCTCACCGGGACTCGGCACTGAAGCTTTCTTT. Translation gives CASSPGLGTEAFF.

The chain carries TRBV27 and TRBJ2-5, with TRBD2 matching 8 bases. Germline CDR1 reads MNHEY; CDR2 reads SMNVEV (reference sequence). V was clipped by 2 bases and J by 5 bases; unmatched bases: 13. This CDR3 comprises 17 residues. The CDR3 loop is CASSLNPPGGRLETQYF. The CDR3, as DNA: TGTGCCAGCAGTTTAAATCCCCCGGGAGGGCGGTTGGAGACCCAGTACTTC.

The V call is TRBV5-1, the J call TRBJ1-1; 7 bases fit TRBD1. Trimming at V came to 4 bases and at J to 1 base, leaving 7 bases not matched to a gene. CDR1 is SGHRS and CDR2 is YFSETQ in the germline V gene. This CDR3 region has 15 residues. This CDR3 reads CASSPGQPGNTEAFF. The CDR3 DNA sequence: TGCGCCAGCAGCCCGGGACAGCCGGGGAACACTGAAGCTTTCTTT.